This T cell receptor beta chain was captured in a study of chronic HIV infection and antiretroviral therapy (dated by TCRdb to between 2015 and 2016). Concerning this clonotype itself: What antigen it recognizes has not been identified. Nothing much larger sits one base from this clone, and base qualities are not available.

The protocol used for the library was 5' RACE. The listed sequencing device is Illumina MiSeq. TCRdb reworked the public reads: Q25 trimming with fastp, MiXCR clone assembly, productive beta chains retained. A single entry per CDR3 protein holds the most common genes and DNA from its merged rows. The sample table contains around 30,000 distinct CDR3 sequences; only one count was recorded for around 8.6% of them. The ten top clones hold about 2.5% of the sample. The source of this sequence is an adult who had HIV and had not received antiretroviral therapy, or was an uninfected healthy control (not recorded which). Material: peripheral blood.

Here is the DNA: TGTGCCACGACTAGCGGGGGGGCTTTAGATACGCAGTATTTT. Translation gives CATTSGGALDTQYF. The sequence joins TRBV10-3 to TRBJ2-3, with 14 bases matching TRBD2. The CDR3, cysteine through phenylalanine, is 14 amino acids long. Only the CDR3 DNA stays, 42 bases, in frame from base 1. Here V drops 10 bases and J drops 5 bases, and the junction holds 5 bases not matched to any gene. CDR1 and CDR2, per the germline V gene, are ENHRY and SYGVKD.